The 4 T cell receptor beta chains presented below share a single source sample, sequenced in a study of T cell responses to AZD1222 COVID-19 vaccine. The protocol was immunoSEQ multiplex PCR, while the TCRdb copy is restricted to in-frame clones and leaves out a portion. Of more than 95,000 clones in the sample, approximately 93% were seen once. Sample: peripheral blood, taken on day 0 of AZD1222 vaccination. The receptors derive from an adult in good health.

The gene calls are TRBV2 and TRBJ1-5; D is unresolved. This CDR3 comprises 14 residues. V dropped 2 bases and J dropped 4 bases, with 9 bases sitting between them. Germline CDR1 is SNHLY and CDR2 is FYNNEI. The DNA for the CDR3 is TGTGCCAGCAGTGAACAGGCGGGGAATCAGCCCCAGCATTTT. Protein sequence: CASSEQAGNQPQHF.

The chain uses TRBV5-5 and TRBJ2-7; D gene unclear. The V gene lost 4 bases and the J gene lost 7 bases, with 9 bases spanning the gap. The CDR3 extends over 11 amino acids. Germline CDR1 is SGHKS and CDR2 is YYEKEE (reference sequence). In DNA, the CDR3 is TGTGCCAGCAGCCAAACAGAAGAGCAGTACTTC. Residues: CASSQTEEQYF.

The gene calls are TRBV3-1 (or the pseudogene TRBV3-2) and TRBJ2-3; D remains unclear. This CDR3 contains 15 residues. V was clipped by 1 base and J by 2 bases, with 10 bases between them. Germline assignment: CDR1 LGHDT and CDR2 YNNKEL (reference sequence). CDR3: CASSQAVGHTDTQYF. CDR3 DNA sequence: TGTGCCAGCAGCCAAGCCGTGGGCCACACAGATACGCAGTATTTT.

This chain joins TRBV12-3 or TRBV12-4 and TRBJ1-1; no reliable D call. This CDR3 spans 13 amino acids. V was cut by 0 bases and J by 8 bases, with 10 bases left in between. DNA of the CDR3: TGTGCCAGCAGTTTAGCGCACCACGGGGAAGCTTTCTTT. Translated, it gives CASSLAHHGEAFF.